This is a list of T cell receptor beta chains from one sample in a study of shared clonotypes between healthy human individuals. TCRdb keeps only in-frame clones here, not all; method: immunoSEQ multiplex PCR. The sample lists 2 million to 2.5 million clones; 80% to 95% were seen once. The sample taken for sequencing was naive CD4+ T cells from PBMCs. These receptors were collected from a man aged 18 to 35 in good health. Some clones in this sample may be carry-over from other donors' samples. Each CDR3 is given with its conserved first and last residue. Each record gives: V gene, CDR3 protein.

TRBV7-8	CASSSREFPTEQYF
TRBV28	CASSFRGRAPDTQYF
TRBV4-2	CASSQESGGSGNEQFF
TRBV28	CASRDSGSSYEQYF
TRBV5-1	CASSLVLGGGVNTEAFF
TRBV5-1	CASRTGRETQYF
TRBV19	CASSIRGPSYEQYF
TRBV9	CASSVTSNYGYTF
TRBV5-1	CASAGQGAETQYF
TRBV5-4	CASSTGLISYEQYF
TRBV7-2	CASSPHTPTSGNTIYF
TRBV5-1	CASRSGQGNYGYTF
TRBV5-4	CASSPSGRANYGYTF
TRBV7-2	CASSLALGTFGNTIYF
TRBV19	CASTPGQGLGEQYF
TRBV28	CAISGWRGEQYF
TRBV18	CASSPTTGTSSLTYGYTF
TRBV28	CASGSVPGNSPLHF
TRBV28	CASSFLGQGYSYEQYF
TRBV6-6	CASWLAGTSSYEQYF
TRBV7-2	CASTRVPNTEAFF
TRBV2	CASSERGRSYNEQFF
TRBV6-6	CASSYSGRVTYEQYF
TRBV7-9	CASSLQLAGGTGELFF
TRBV7-2	CASSILAGGDEQYF
TRBV6-6	CASNIGSPRYEQYF
TRBV28	CASSSQTGIYGYTF
TRBV4-2	CASSQREGLNTEAFF
TRBV25-1	CASSPTQGPVYNEQFF
TRBV2	CASRGNRGYTEAFF